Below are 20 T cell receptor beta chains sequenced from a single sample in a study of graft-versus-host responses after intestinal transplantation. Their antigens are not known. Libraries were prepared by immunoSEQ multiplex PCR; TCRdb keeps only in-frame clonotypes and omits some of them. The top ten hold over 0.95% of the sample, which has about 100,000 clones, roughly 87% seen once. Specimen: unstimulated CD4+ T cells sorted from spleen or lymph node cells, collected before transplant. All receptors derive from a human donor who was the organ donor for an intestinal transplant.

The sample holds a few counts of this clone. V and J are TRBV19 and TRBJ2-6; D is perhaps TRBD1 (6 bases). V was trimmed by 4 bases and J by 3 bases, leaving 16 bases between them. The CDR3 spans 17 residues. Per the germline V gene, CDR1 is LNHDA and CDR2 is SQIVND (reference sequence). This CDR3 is CASSSQGIYRGANVLTF. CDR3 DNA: TGTGCCAGTAGTAGTCAGGGGATATATCGTGGGGCCAACGTCCTGACTTTC.

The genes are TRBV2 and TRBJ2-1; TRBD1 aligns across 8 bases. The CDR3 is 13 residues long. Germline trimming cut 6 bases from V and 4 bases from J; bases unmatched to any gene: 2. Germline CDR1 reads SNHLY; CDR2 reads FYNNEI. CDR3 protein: CASRDRVYNEQFF. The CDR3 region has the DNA TGTGCCAGCAGGGACAGGGTATACAATGAGCAGTTCTTC.

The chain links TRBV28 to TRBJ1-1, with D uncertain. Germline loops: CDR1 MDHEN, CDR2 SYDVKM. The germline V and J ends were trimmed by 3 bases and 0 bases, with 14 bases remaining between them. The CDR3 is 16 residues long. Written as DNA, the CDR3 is TGTGCCAGCAGTTTGTTTCTAGGGATCCTGAACACTGAAGCTTTCTTT. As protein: CASSLFLGILNTEAFF. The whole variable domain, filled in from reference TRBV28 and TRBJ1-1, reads DVKVTQSSRYLVKRTGEKVFLECVQDMDHENMFWYRQDPGLGLRLIYFSYDVKMKEKGDIPEGYSVSREKKERFSLILESASTNQTSMYLCASSLFLGILNTEAFFGQGTRLTVV.

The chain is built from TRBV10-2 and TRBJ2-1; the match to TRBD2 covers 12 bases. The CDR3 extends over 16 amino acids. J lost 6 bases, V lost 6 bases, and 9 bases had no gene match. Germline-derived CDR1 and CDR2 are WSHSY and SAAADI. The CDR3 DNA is TGCGCCAGCAGGATCTCGACTAGCGGGGGATTCAATGAGCAGTTCTTC. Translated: CASRISTSGGFNEQFF.

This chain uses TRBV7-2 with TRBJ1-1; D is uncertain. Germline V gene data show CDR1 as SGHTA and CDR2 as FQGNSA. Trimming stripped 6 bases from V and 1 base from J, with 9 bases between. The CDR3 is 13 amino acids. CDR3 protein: CASSQPGNTEAFF. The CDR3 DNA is TGTGCCAGCAGTCAGCCGGGGAACACTGAAGCTTTCTTT. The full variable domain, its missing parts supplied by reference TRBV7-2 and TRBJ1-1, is GAGVSQSPSNKVTEKGKDVELRCDPISGHTALYWYRQSLGQGLEFLIYFQGNSAPDKSGLPSDRFSAERTGGSVSTLTIQRTQQEDSAVYLCASSQPGNTEAFFGQGTRLTVV.

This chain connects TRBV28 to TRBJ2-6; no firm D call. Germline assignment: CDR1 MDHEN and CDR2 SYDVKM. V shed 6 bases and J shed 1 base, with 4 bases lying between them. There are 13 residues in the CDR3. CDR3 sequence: CASRESGANVLTF. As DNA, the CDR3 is TGTGCCAGCAGAGAGTCTGGGGCCAACGTCCTGACTTTC.

The CDR3 DNA follows: TGTGCCTGGAGGTTGGGCTACGAGCAGTACTTC. Encoded protein: CAWRLGYEQYF. The chain is built from TRBV30 and TRBJ2-7; unclear D gene. Germline V gives CDR1 GTSNPN, CDR2 SVGIG (reference sequence). Trimming left V 3 bases short and J 3 bases short, with 6 bases between. The CDR3 has 11 residues.

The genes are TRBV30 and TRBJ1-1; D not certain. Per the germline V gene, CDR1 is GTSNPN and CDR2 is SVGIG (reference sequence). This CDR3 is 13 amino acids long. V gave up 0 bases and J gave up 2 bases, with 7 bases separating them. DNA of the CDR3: TGTGCCTGGAGTGTGTCGACCAACACTGAAGCTTTCTTT. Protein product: CAWSVSTNTEAFF.

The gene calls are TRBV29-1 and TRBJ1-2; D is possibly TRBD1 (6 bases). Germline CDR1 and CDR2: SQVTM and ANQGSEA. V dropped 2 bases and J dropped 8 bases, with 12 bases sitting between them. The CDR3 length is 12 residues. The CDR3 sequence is CSVELGGAGYTF. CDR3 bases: TGCAGCGTTGAACTGGGGGGGGCCGGCTACACCTTC.

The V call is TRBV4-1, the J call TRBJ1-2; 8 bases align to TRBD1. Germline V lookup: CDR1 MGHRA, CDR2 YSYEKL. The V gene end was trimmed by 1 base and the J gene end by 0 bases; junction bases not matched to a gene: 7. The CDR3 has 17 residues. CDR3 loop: CASSQAGTGHTNYGYTF. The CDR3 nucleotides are TGCGCCAGCAGCCAAGCCGGGACAGGCCATACTAACTATGGCTACACCTTC.

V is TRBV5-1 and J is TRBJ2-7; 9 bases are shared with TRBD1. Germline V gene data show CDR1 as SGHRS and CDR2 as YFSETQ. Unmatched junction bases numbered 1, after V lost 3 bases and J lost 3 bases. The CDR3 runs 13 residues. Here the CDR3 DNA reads TGCGCCAGCAGCTCGGGACAGGGCTACGAGCAGTACTTC. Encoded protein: CASSSGQGYEQYF.

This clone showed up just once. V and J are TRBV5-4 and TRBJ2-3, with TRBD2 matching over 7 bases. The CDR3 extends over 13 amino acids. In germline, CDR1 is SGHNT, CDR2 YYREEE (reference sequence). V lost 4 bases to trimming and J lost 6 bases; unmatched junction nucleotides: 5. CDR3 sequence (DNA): TGTGCCAGCAGCCTCCGGGAGGCGGATACGCAGTATTTT. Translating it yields CASSLREADTQYF.

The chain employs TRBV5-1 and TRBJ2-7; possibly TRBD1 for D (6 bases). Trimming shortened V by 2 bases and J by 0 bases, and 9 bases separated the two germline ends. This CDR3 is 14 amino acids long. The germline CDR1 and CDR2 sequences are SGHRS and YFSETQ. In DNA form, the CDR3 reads TGCGCCAGCAGCTTTATGGACAGCTCCTACGAGCAGTACTTC. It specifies CASSFMDSSYEQYF.

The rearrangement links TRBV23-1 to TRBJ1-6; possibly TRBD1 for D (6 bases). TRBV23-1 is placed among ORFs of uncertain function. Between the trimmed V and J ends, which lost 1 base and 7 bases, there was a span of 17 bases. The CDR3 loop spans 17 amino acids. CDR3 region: CASSQYNRVRLNSPLHF. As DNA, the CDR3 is TGCGCCAGCAGTCAATACAACAGGGTACGGTTGAATTCACCCCTCCACTTT.

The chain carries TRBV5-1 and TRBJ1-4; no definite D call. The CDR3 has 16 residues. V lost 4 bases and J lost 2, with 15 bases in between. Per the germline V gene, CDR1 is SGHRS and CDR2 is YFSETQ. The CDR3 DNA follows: TGCGCCAGCAGCCCTTCCCTTGGAGCCACTAATGAAAAACTGTTTTTT. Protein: CASSPSLGATNEKLFF.

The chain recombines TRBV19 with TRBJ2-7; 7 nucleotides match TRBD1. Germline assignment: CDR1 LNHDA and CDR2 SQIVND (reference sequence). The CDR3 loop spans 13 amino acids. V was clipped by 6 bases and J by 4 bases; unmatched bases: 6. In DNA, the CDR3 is TGTGCCAGTAGCTATACAGGGGAGTACGAGCAGTACTTC. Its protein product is CASSYTGEYEQYF.

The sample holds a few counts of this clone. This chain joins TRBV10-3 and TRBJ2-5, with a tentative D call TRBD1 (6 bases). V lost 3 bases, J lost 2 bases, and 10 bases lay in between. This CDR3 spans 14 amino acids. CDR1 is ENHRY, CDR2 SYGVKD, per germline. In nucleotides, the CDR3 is TGTGCCATCAGTGAAGGACAGTCACAAGAGACCCAGTACTTC. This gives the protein CAISEGQSQETQYF.

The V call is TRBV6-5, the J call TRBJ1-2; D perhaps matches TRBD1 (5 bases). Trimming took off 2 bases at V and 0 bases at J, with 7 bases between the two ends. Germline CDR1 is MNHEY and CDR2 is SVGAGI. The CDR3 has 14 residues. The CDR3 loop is CASSYGGSNYGYTF. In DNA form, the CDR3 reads TGTGCCAGCAGTTACGGGGGGTCTAACTATGGCTACACCTTC.

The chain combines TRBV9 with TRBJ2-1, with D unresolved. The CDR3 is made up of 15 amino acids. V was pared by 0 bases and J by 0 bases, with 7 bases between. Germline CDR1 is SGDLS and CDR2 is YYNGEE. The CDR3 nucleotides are TGTGCCAGCAGCGTAGGAGTTAGCTCCTACAATGAGCAGTTCTTC. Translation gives CASSVGVSSYNEQFF.

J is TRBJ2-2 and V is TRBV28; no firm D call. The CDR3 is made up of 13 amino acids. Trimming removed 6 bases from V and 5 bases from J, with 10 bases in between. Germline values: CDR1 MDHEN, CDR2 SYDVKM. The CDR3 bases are TGTGCCAGCAGCTTAAGTTGGACCGGGGAGCTGTTTTTT. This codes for CASSLSWTGELFF.